The T cell receptor (beta chain) under discussion was sequenced for a study of cytomegalovirus exposure and HLA in healthy donors. At the level of the study: Previous work identified roughly 120 million unique TCR beta sequences from about 179 million T cells.

Germline V gene sequence: CDR1 SGDLS, CDR2 YYNGEE. The CDR3 sequence is 14 residues long. V lost 4 bases and J lost 1, with 11 bases in between. Study results and caveats: Later work showed greater clonal expansion in HLA-associated TCR beta chains than in equally common others.

PCR used 60 Vbeta primers and 13 Jbeta primers. Method: immunoSEQ multiplex PCR; TCRdb's copy keeps in-frame clones and lacks some. The repertoire holds about 120,000 clones, 77% seen once, with over 9.5% in the top ten. Turning to this clone: Its specificity is unknown.

The TCR originated in a man aged 35-49 years in good health and CMV-seropositive. The chain joins TRBV9 to TRBJ1-1; D possibly corresponds to TRBD1 (5 bases). Sequences were obtained from PBMCs. CDR3 DNA: TGTGCCAGCAGCACCAGACAGACGAACACTGAAGCTTTCTTT. It codes for CASSTRQTNTEAFF.